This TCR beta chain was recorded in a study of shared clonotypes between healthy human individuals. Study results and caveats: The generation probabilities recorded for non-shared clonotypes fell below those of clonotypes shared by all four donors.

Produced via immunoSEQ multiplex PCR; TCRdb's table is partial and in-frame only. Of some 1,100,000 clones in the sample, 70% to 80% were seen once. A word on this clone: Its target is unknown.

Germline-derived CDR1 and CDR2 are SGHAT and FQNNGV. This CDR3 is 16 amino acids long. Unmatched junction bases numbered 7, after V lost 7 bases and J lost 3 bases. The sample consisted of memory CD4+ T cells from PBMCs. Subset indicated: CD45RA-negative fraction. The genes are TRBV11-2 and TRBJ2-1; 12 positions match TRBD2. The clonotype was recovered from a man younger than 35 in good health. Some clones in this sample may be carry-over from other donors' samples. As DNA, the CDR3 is TGTGCCAGCAAAACTAGCGGGAGGATTGTCTACAATGAGCAGTTCTTC. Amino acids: CASKTSGRIVYNEQFF. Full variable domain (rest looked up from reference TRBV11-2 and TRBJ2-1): EAGVAQSPRYKIIEKRQSVAFWCNPISGHATLYWYQQILGQGPKLLIQFQNNGVVDDSQLPKDRFSAERLKGVDSTLKIQPAKLEDSAVYLCASKTSGRIVYNEQFFGPGTRLTVL.